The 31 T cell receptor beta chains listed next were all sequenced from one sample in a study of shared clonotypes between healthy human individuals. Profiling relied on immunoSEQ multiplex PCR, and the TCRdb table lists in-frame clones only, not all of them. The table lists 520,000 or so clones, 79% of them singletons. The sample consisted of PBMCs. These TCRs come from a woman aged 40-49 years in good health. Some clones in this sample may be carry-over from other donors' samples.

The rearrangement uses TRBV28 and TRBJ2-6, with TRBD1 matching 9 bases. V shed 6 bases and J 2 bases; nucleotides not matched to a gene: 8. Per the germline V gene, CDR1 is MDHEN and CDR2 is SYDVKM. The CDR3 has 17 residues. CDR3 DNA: TGTGCCAGCAGCATAGACAGGGGGGCCGCTGGGGCCAACGTCCTGACTTTC. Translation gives CASSIDRGAAGANVLTF.

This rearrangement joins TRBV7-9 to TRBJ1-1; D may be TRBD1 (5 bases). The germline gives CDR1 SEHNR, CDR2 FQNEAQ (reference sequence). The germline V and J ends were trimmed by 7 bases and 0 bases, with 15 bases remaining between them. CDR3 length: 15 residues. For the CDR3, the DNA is TGTGCCAGCACCGTTCTCCCGGGGGTGAACACTGAAGCTTTCTTT. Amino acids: CASTVLPGVNTEAFF.

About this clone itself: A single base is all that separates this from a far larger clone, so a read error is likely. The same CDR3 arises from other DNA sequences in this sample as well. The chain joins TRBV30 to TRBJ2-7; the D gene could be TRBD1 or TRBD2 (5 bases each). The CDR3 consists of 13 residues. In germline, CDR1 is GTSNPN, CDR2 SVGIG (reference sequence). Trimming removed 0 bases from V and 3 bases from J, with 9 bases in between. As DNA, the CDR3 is TGTGCCTGGAGTGTACTAGGGGACTACGAGCAGTACTTC. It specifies CAWSVLGDYEQYF.

CDR3 nucleotides: TGTGCCAGCAGCGTAGAGGACTCCCCTACAGCCGAGCAGTACTTC. This sequence encodes CASSVEDSPTAEQYF. The chain recombines TRBV9 with TRBJ2-7; D might be TRBD2 (5 bases). The CDR3 sequence is 15 residues long. Trimming shortened V by 0 bases and J by 6 bases, and 16 bases separated the two germline ends. The V gene's germline CDR1 is SGDLS and CDR2 YYNGEE.

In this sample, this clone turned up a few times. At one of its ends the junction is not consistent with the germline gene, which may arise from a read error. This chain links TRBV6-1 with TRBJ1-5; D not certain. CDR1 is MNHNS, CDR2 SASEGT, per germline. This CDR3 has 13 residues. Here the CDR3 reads CASSEQSSQPQHF. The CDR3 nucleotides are TGTGCCAGCAGTGAGCAGAGCAGTCAGCCCCAGCATTTT.

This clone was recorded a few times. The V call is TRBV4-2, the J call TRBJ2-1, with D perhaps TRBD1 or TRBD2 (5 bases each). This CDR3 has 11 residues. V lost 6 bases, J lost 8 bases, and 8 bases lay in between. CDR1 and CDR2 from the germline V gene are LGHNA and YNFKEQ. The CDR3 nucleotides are TGTGCCAGCAGGGGGACGGATGAGCAGTTCTTC. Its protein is CASRGTDEQFF.

CDR3 DNA sequence: TGTGCCTGGAGTAAAGACATCCGGGACAGGGACTACAATGAGCAGTTCTTC. This sequence encodes CAWSKDIRDRDYNEQFF. This sequence joins TRBV30 and TRBJ2-1; 9 nucleotides align to TRBD1. Germline V gene sequence: CDR1 GTSNPN, CDR2 SVGIG (reference sequence). The CDR3 spans 17 residues. The V and J ends lost 2 bases and 3 bases, in that order; junction bases with no gene match: 11.

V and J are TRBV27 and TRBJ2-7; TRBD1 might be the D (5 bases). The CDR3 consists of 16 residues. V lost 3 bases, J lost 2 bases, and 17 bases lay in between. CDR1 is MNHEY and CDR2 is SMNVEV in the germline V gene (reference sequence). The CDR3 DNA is TGTGCCAGCAGTTTGGGGCCCGTCAACCTCCCCTACGAGCAGTACTTC. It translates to CASSLGPVNLPYEQYF.

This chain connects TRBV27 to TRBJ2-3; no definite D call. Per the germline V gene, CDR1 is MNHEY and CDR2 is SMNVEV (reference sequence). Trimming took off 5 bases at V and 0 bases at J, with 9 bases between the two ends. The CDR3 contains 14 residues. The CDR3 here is CASSILTSTDTQYF. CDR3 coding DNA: TGTGCCAGCAGTATCCTCACTAGCACAGATACGCAGTATTTT.

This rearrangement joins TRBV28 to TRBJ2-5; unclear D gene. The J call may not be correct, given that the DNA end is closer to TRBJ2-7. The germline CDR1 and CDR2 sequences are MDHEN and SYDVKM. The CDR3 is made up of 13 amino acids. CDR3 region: CASVGWSSYEQYF. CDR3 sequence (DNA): TGTGCCAGCGTGGGGTGGAGCTCCTACGAGCAGTACTTC.

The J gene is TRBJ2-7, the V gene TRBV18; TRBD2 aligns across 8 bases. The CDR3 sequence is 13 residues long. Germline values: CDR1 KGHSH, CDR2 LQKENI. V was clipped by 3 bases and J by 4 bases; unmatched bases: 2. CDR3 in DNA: TGTGCCAGCTCACCCCAGCGGGAGTACGAGCAGTACTTC. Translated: CASSPQREYEQYF.

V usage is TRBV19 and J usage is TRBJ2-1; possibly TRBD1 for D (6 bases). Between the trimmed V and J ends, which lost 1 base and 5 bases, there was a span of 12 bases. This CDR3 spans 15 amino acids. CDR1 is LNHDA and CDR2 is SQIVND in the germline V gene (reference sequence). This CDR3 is CASSIVQGRNNEQFF. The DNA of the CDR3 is TGTGCCAGTAGTATAGTACAGGGTCGAAACAATGAGCAGTTCTTC.

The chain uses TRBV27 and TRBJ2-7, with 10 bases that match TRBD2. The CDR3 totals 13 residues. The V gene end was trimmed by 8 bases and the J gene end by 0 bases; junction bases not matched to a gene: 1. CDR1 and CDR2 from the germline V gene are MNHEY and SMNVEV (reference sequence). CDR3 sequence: CASRTSGSYEQYF. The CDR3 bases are TGTGCCAGCCGGACTAGCGGCTCCTACGAGCAGTACTTC.

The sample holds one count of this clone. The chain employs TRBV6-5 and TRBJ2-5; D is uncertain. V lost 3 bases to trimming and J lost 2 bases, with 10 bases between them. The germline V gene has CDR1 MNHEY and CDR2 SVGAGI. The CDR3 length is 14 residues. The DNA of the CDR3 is TGTGCCAGCAGTTATCAGACAACACAAGAGACCCAGTACTTC. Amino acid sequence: CASSYQTTQETQYF.

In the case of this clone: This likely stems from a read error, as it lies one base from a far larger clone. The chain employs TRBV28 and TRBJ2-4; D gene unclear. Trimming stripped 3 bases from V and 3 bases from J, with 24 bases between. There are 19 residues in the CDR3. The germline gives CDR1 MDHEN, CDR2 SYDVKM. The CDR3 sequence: CASSLFQSIHGLLKNIQYF. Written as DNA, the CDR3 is TGTGCCAGCAGTTTGTTTCAGTCCATCCACGGGTTGCTCAAAAACATTCAGTACTTC.

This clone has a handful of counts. Written as DNA, the CDR3 is TGTGCCAGCACCCCACCCGGCGACAGAGGTGGCGAGCAGTACTTC. Amino acid sequence: CASTPPGDRGGEQYF. This chain uses TRBV28 with TRBJ2-7; TRBD1 is a possible D gene (5 bases). CDR1 is MDHEN, CDR2 SYDVKM, per germline. This CDR3 contains 15 residues. V was pared by 7 bases and J by 6 bases, with 22 bases between.

CDR3: CASSEVTGPYEQYF. The CDR3 nucleotides read TGTGCCAGCAGTGAAGTTACAGGGCCGTACGAGCAGTACTTC. This chain connects TRBV6-1 to TRBJ2-7, with D perhaps matching TRBD1 (6 bases). In germline, CDR1 is MNHNS, CDR2 SASEGT. The CDR3 has 14 residues. V lost 1 base to trimming and J lost 4 bases, with 11 bases between them.

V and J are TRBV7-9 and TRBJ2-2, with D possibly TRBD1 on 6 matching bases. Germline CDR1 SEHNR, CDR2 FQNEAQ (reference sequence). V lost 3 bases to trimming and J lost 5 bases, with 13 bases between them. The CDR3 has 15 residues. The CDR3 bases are TGTGCCAGCAGCTTGGGGGTGACAGGTACCGGGGAGCTGTTTTTT. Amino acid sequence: CASSLGVTGTGELFF.

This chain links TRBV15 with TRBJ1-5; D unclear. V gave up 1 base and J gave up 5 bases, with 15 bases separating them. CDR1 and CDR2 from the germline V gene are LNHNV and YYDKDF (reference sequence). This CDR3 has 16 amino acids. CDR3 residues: CATSRGDTEGDQPQHF. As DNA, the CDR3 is TGTGCCACCAGCAGAGGAGACACAGAAGGAGATCAGCCCCAGCATTTT.

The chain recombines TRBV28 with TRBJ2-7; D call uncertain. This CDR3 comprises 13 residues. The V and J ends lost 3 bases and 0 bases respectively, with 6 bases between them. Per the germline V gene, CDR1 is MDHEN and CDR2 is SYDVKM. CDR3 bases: TGTGCCAGCAGTTTGGGCAACTCCTACGAGCAGTACTTC. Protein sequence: CASSLGNSYEQYF.

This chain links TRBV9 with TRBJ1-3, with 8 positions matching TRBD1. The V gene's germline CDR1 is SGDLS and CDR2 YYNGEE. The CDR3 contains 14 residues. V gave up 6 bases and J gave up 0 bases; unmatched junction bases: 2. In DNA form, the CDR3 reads TGTGCCAGCAATACAGGGGGCTCTGGAAACACCATATATTTT. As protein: CASNTGGSGNTIYF.

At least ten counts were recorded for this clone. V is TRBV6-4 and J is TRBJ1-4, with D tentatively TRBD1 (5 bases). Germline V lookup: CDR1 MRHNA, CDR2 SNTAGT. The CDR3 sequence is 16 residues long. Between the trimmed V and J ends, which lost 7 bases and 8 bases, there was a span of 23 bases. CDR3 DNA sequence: TGTGCCAGCATTGGGGCGCAGAGCCTAGTTGGGGAAAAACTGTTTTTT. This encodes CASIGAQSLVGEKLFF.

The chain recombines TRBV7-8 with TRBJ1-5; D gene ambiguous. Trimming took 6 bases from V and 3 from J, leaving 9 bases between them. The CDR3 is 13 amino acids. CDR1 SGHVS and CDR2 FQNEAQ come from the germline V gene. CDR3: CASSGRINQPQHF. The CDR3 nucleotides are TGTGCCAGCAGTGGACGGATCAATCAGCCCCAGCATTTT.

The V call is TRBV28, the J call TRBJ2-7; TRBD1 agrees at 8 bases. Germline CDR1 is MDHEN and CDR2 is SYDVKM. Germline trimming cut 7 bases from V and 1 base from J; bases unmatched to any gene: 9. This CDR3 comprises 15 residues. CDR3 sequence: CASNSGTGGSYEQYF. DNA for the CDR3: TGTGCCAGCAACTCCGGGACAGGAGGATCCTACGAGCAGTACTTC.

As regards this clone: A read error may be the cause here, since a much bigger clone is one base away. The CDR3 here is CASSNTGLVIGFYNEQFF. The CDR3 bases are TGTGCCAGCAGCAACACGGGACTGGTGATAGGGTTCTACAATGAGCAGTTCTTC. The chain is built from TRBV7-2 and TRBJ2-1, with a possible D match to TRBD2 (6 bases). The V gene's germline CDR1 is SGHTA and CDR2 FQGNSA. V gave up 5 bases and J gave up 3 bases, with 23 bases separating them. This CDR3 is built from 18 residues. The full variable domain, rest sourced from reference TRBV7-2 and TRBJ2-1, is GAGVSQSPSNKVTEKGKDVELRCDPISGHTALYWYRQSLGQGLEFLIYFQGNSAPDKSGLPSDRFSAERTGGSVSTLTIQRTQQEDSAVYLCASSNTGLVIGFYNEQFFGPGTRLTVL.

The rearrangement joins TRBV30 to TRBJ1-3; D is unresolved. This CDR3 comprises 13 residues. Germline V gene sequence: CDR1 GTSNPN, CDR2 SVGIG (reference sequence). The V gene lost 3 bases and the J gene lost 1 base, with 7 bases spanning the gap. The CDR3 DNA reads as TGTGCCTGGAGACATTTTTCTGGAAACACCATATATTTT. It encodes CAWRHFSGNTIYF.

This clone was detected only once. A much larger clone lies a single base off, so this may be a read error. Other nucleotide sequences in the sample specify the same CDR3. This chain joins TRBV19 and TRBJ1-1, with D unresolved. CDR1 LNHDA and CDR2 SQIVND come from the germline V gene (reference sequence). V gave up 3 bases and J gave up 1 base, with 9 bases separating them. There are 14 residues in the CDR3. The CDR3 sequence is CASSIPGKNTEAFF. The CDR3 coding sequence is TGTGCCAGTAGTATCCCGGGGAAGAACACTGAAGCTTTCTTT.

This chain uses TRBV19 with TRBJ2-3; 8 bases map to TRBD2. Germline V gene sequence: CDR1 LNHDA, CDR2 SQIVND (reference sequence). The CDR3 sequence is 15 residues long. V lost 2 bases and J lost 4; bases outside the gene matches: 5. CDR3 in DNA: TGTGCCAGTAGTATAACGGCTAGCGGGCCAGATACGCAGTATTTT. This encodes CASSITASGPDTQYF.

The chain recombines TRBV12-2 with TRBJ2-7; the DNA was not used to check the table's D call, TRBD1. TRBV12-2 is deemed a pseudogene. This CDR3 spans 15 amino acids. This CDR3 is CASRLGGTGDYEQYF. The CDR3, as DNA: TGTGCAAGTCGCTTAGGTGGGACAGGGGATTACGAGCAGTACTTC.

CDR3 in amino acids: CAISEGDSGANVLTF. The CDR3, as DNA: TGTGCCATCAGTGAGGGTGACTCTGGGGCCAACGTCCTGACTTTC. The J gene is TRBJ2-6, the V gene TRBV10-3; D not certain. V shed 2 bases and J shed 0 bases, with 5 bases lying between them. The CDR3 runs 15 residues. Per the germline V gene, CDR1 is ENHRY and CDR2 is SYGVKD.

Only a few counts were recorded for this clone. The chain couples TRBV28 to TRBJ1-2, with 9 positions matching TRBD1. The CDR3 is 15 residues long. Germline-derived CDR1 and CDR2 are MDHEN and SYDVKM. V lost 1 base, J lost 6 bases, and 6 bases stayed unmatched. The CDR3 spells CASSLLGTGYDGYTF. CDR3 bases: TGTGCCAGCAGTTTATTGGGGACAGGGTATGATGGCTACACCTTC.